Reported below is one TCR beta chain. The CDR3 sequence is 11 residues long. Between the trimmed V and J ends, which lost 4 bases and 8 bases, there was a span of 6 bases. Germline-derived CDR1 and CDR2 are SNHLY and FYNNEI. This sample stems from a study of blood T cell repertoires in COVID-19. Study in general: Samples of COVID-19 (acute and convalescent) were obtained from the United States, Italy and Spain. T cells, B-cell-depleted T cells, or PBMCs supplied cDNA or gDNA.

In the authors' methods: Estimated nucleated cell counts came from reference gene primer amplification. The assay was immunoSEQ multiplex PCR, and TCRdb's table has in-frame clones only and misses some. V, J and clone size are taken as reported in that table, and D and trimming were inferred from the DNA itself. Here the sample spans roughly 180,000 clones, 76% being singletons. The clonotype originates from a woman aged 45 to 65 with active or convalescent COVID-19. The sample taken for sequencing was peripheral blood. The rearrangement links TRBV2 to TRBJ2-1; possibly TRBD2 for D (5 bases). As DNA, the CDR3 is TGTGCCAGCAGTGGGGAGTATGAGCAGTTCTTC. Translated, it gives CASSGEYEQFF.